The 9 T cell receptor beta chains given below trace back to one sample, sequenced in a study of blood T cells in healthy people across ages. Through a sample-barcoded 5' primer and a J-beta primer mix, a second PCR was run for roughly 6 to 11 cycles. MiXCR was run by TCRdb on the 5' RACE reads, yielding one entry per CDR3 protein. The sample has 1,300,000 or so distinct CDR3 sequences; roughly 60% are singletons. The sequenced material came from blood. The receptor set was obtained from a man younger than 35 in good health.

The chain recombines TRBV3-1 with TRBJ2-5; D ambiguous. Trimming pared 0 bases from V and 5 bases from J, leaving 13 bases between. The germline gives CDR1 LGHDT, CDR2 YNNKEL (reference sequence). The CDR3 spans 15 residues. The CDR3 is CASSQDYRRRETQYF. The CDR3 coding sequence is TGTGCCAGCAGCCAAGATTACCGCAGACGGGAGACCCAGTACTTC.

This sequence joins TRBV5-1 and TRBJ1-2; D is uncertain. V gave up 5 bases and J gave up 1 base, with 12 bases separating them. This CDR3 region has 14 residues. CDR1 is SGHRS and CDR2 is YFSETQ in the germline V gene. CDR3 DNA: TGCGCCAGCAGTCAGCCGGGGAGTAACTATGGCTACACCTTC. Its protein is CASSQPGSNYGYTF.

This clonotype has only one observation. Germline is not matched at one junction end, which may reflect a read error. The chain combines TRBV5-6 with TRBJ1-1; 7 nucleotides line up with TRBD1. Germline V lookup: CDR1 SGHDT, CDR2 YYEEEE. There are 13 residues in the CDR3. CDR3 protein: CASRHRGKSEAFF. CDR3 in DNA: TGCGCCAGCAGGCACAGGGGTAAAAGTGAAGCTTTCTTT.

The CDR3 coding sequence is TGTGCCAGCAGTTACGCAGGGAACTCCTACGAGCAGTACTTC. Translation gives CASSYAGNSYEQYF. The genes are TRBV6-5 and TRBJ2-7; the D gene is possibly TRBD1 (5 bases). This CDR3 spans 14 amino acids. Germline CDR1 is MNHEY and CDR2 is SVGAGI. The V end was cut by 2 bases, the J end by 0 bases, with 8 bases between.

This clonotype appeared once. One junction end does not reproduce the germline sequence, and a read error may be involved. The CDR3 loop is CAASRGLSRDTQYF. DNA of the CDR3: TGTGCCGCCTCCCGGGGACTTAGCAGAGATACGCAGTATTTT. V and J are TRBV27 and TRBJ2-3, with a weak D call TRBD2 (6 bases). Germline loops: CDR1 MNHEY, CDR2 SMNVEV (reference sequence). This CDR3 is built from 14 residues.

This clonotype was detected a few times. V is TRBV6-6 and J is TRBJ1-5, with D possibly being TRBD1 (5 bases). This CDR3 spans 14 amino acids. V gave up 0 bases and J gave up 5 bases, with 8 bases separating them. CDR1 is MNHNY and CDR2 is SVGAGI in the germline V gene (reference sequence). CDR3 amino acids: CASSYSMGDQPQHF. The CDR3 region has the DNA TGTGCCAGCAGTTACTCGATGGGGGATCAGCCCCAGCATTTT.

V and J are TRBV6-5 and TRBJ1-5; D unresolved. The CDR3 has 11 amino acids. Trimming pared 2 bases from V and 13 bases from J, leaving 9 bases between. Germline loops: CDR1 MNHEY, CDR2 SVGAGI. The CDR3 spells CASSYGENQHF. The CDR3 coding sequence is TGTGCCAGCAGTTACGGGGAGAATCAGCATTTT.

Comments on this clonotype: One junction end does not reproduce the germline sequence, and a read error may be involved. The rearrangement links TRBV27 to TRBJ2-4, with TRBD2 identical over 8 bases. The DNA matches TRBJ2-7 better at its end, which makes the J call doubtful. Germline-derived CDR1 and CDR2 are MNHEY and SMNVEV (reference sequence). This CDR3 region has 16 residues. This chain's CDR3 is CTSSWVGGGNKYEQYF. The CDR3 DNA is TGTACCAGCTCGTGGGTCGGGGGGGGAAATAAGTACGAGCAGTACTTC.

The chain has TRBV24-1 and TRBJ2-6, with D hard to call. Germline V CDR1 and CDR2: KGHDR, SFDVKD. The CDR3 is 14 residues long. V was trimmed by 9 bases and J by 4 bases, leaving 12 bases between them. The DNA for the CDR3 is TGTGCCACCCACTCAGGATCGGGGGCCAACGTCCTGACTTTC. Amino acid sequence: CATHSGSGANVLTF.